This T cell receptor beta chain was observed in a study of blood T cell repertoires in COVID-19. CDR3 length: 11 residues. The V end was cut by 2 bases, the J end by 7 bases, with 5 bases between. The germline CDR1 and CDR2 sequences are SGHDN and FVKESK. Sequencing was performed with immunoSEQ multiplex PCR; in TCRdb, only in-frame clones are kept and a portion is missing. This table holds 72,000 or so clones, about nine tenths found once. What was sequenced was peripheral blood. The rearrangement links TRBV14 to TRBJ1-1; D is unresolved. The origin of this receptor is a woman aged 55-69 years with acute or convalescent COVID-19. The CDR3 is CASSQMYEAFF. The CDR3, as DNA: TGTGCCAGCAGCCAAATGTATGAAGCTTTCTTT.